A selection of T cell receptor beta chains follows, all from one sample in a study of CD8+ T cells in alopecia areata. Clones were sequenced by immunoSEQ multiplex PCR, and TCRdb holds only the in-frame ones, with some missing. The repertoire holds about 200,000 clones, 45% to 75% seen once, with approximately 3.5% in the top ten. Sequencing used CD4+ T cells sorted from blood, obtained at week 4, from a patient treated with tofacitinib. These receptors all come from a human donor with alopecia areata. CDR3s include the opening cysteine and the closing phenylalanine or tryptophan. Each record gives: clone size, J gene, V gene, CDR3 length, D gene, CDR3 DNA, CDR3 protein. The D gene is left open where the match is weak. A clone size is listed for some rows: how often the clone was seen (once, few, many), or a class if it is expanded.

-	TRBJ2-3	TRBV27	14	TRBD1	TGTGCCAGCAGTCCAGGGACAGGGGGGGATACGCAGTATTTT	CASSPGTGGDTQYF
few	TRBJ1-6	TRBV5-1	14	TRBD1	TGCGCCAGCAGCTTCGGGACAGGACATTCACCCCTCCACTTT	CASSFGTGHSPLHF
-	TRBJ2-3	TRBV29-1	13	-	TGCAGCCTCAGGGGGGCTCTTACAGATACGCAGTATTTT	CSLRGALTDTQYF
-	TRBJ2-1	TRBV7-9	14	-	TGTGCCAGCAGCTTCGCAGGGACCGCGGGGGAGCAGTTCTTC	CASSFAGTAGEQFF
few	TRBJ2-1	TRBV7-2	16	-	TGTGCCAGCAGCCCACCGGGCTCGCCGTCCTACAATGAGCAGTTCTTC	CASSPPGSPSYNEQFF
-	TRBJ2-5	TRBV6-6	15	TRBD2	TGTGCCAGCAGTTACGGCGGGGGGGCGAGAGAGACCCAGTACTTC	CASSYGGGARETQYF
-	TRBJ2-5	TRBV7-9	14	-	TGTGCCAGCAGCTTAAAGGGAATCCAAGAGACCCAGTACTTC	CASSLKGIQETQYF
-	TRBJ2-7	TRBV7-2	15	TRBD1	TGTGCCAGCAGCTTTACAGGGGGGAGCTCCTACGAGCAGTACTTC	CASSFTGGSSYEQYF
-	TRBJ2-6	TRBV15	16	-	TGTGCCACCAGCAGAGCCCGGCGCTCTGGGGCCAACGTCCTGACTTTC	CATSRARRSGANVLTF
once	TRBJ2-7	TRBV4-1	13	-	TGCGCCAGCAGCCCCAGGGTTTCCTACGAGCAGTACTTC	CASSPRVSYEQYF
few	TRBJ2-2	TRBV5-1	14	-	TGCGCCAGCAGCCCGACCCGGAACACCGGGGAGCTGTTTTTT	CASSPTRNTGELFF
-	TRBJ1-1	TRBV29-1	16	-	TGCAGCGTTGTCTTCGGCAGGGGAGTTTCGAACGCTGAAGCTTTCTTT	CSVVFGRGVSNAEAFF
once	TRBJ1-6	TRBV9	13	-	TGTGCCAGCAGCGTAGAAGCCAATTCACCCCTCCACTTT	CASSVEANSPLHF
-	TRBJ2-4	TRBV28	17	TRBD2	TGTGCCAGCAGTCCGGTGGGCGGGGGGTATGCCAAAAACATTCAGTACTTC	CASSPVGGGYAKNIQYF
-	TRBJ2-3	TRBV7-9	14	TRBD2	TGTGCCAGCAGCCCTAGCGGGGAAGCAGATACGCAGTATTTT	CASSPSGEADTQYF
-	TRBJ2-1	TRBV30	14	TRBD1	TGTGCCTGGAGTGGGACAGGGTCCTACAATGAGCAGTTCTTC	CAWSGTGSYNEQFF